This is a list of T cell receptor beta chains from one sample in a study of blood T cell repertoires in COVID-19. The assay was immunoSEQ multiplex PCR, and TCRdb's table has in-frame clones only and misses some. The table has around 300,000 clones, around four fifths seen once; the top ten hold 2.5% to 3.5%. The specimen sequenced was peripheral blood. These receptors were collected from a man in his thirties or forties with active or convalescent COVID-19. Each CDR3 is given without its conserved first and last residue. A D gene is named only where the DNA matches it firmly.

>.|TRBJ2-3|15|TRBV28
ASSSVAGMDNWHTQY
>TRBD2|TRBJ2-2|13|TRBV2
ASSELAGGAGELF
>.|TRBJ2-6|14|TRBV4-2
ASSQDGSSGANVLT
>.|TRBJ2-3|11|TRBV15
ATSRGGPDTQY
>.|TRBJ2-5|15|TRBV9
ASSTTGASAPGETQY
>.|TRBJ1-2|12|TRBV5-4
ASSLAREGYGYT
>.|TRBJ1-1|11|TRBV30
AWSAGVYTEAF
>.|TRBJ1-2|10|TRBV7-9
ASSGRDYGYT
>TRBD1|TRBJ2-6|14|TRBV24-1
ATSDPGQDGANVLT
>TRBD2|TRBJ2-1|13|TRBV11-2
ASSLELAGYNEQF
>.|TRBJ1-3|11|TRBV24-1
ATAGPGGNTIY
>.|TRBJ1-2|10|TRBV30
AWRVGTDGYT
>.|TRBJ2-1|13|TRBV7-3
ASSWAGSRGNEQF
>.|TRBJ1-5|14|TRBV28
ASSSPRGALTQPQH
>.|TRBJ2-3|14|TRBV14
ASRPLGGGLTDTQY
>TRBD1|TRBJ1-1|14|TRBV2
ASTRTGGILNTEAF
>.|TRBJ1-3|12|TRBV6-5
ASSPSRDGNTIY
>TRBD2|TRBJ2-7|13|TRBV30
AWSRGTSGLYEQY
>.|TRBJ2-7|9|TRBV3-1/TRBV3-2
ASSHVYEQY
>TRBD2|TRBJ2-7|14|TRBV7-2
ASSFTSGGPSYEQY
>.|TRBJ2-3|10|TRBV7-2
ASSLAAGTQY
>TRBD1|TRBJ2-2|13|TRBV18
ASSPGQVPTGELF
>.|TRBJ2-7|12|TRBV5-1
ASSLEYRPSEQY
>TRBD2|TRBJ2-5|15|TRBV9
ASSSGEVSGGVETQY
>.|TRBJ2-3|14|TRBV6-2/TRBV6-3
ASSHGTRPPSDTQY
>.|TRBJ2-7|11|TRBV7-9
ASSLAGADEQY
>TRBD2|TRBJ2-2|15|TRBV5-1
ASSPLLAGGDTGELF
>.|TRBJ2-1|13|TRBV9
ASSVAVAGYNEQF
>TRBD1|TRBJ1-2|11|TRBV12-3/TRBV12-4
ASRPRGDYGYT
>TRBD1|TRBJ2-5|13|TRBV3-1/TRBV3-2
ASSQVRGRGETQY
>.|TRBJ1-2|14|TRBV3-1/TRBV3-2
ASSPPTQDSPYGYT
>.|TRBJ2-5|9|TRBV28
ASSLSETQY
>TRBD2|TRBJ2-3|16|TRBV5-4
ASSIGLAGGRGTDTQY
>TRBD1|TRBJ1-5|13|TRBV7-6
ASSLGTAPDQPQH
>.|TRBJ1-2|13|TRBV9
ASSVPGTSLRLGT
>.|TRBJ1-4|12|TRBV5-1
ASSLASAKEKLF
>TRBD2|TRBJ2-7|11|TRBV6-2/TRBV6-3
ASSELAGVEQY
>TRBD1|TRBJ1-2|12|TRBV6-5
ASSYYGTVDGYT
>TRBD1|TRBJ1-5|12|TRBV29-1
SVADRGSNQPQH
>.|TRBJ2-5|11|TRBV30
AWTLGGRETQY